The present T cell receptor beta chain was sequenced within a study of blood T cell repertoires in COVID-19. This clone turned up a few times. The data were produced by immunoSEQ multiplex PCR, yet TCRdb's version contains in-frame clones alone and is incomplete. The profile shows approximately 25,000 clones, around 86% of them singletons. V lost 3 bases, J lost 8 bases, and 10 bases lay in between. The CDR3 loop spans 12 amino acids. The germline V gene encodes CDR1 MNHEY and CDR2 SVGAGI. The clonotype originates from a human donor in a cohort sampled during active COVID-19. Sequencing was performed on peripheral blood. This chain links TRBV6-5 with TRBJ1-2; TRBD1 might be the D (5 bases). CDR3 sequence: CASSYQGRGYTF. In nucleotides, the CDR3 is TGTGCCAGCAGTTATCAGGGTAGGGGCTACACCTTC.